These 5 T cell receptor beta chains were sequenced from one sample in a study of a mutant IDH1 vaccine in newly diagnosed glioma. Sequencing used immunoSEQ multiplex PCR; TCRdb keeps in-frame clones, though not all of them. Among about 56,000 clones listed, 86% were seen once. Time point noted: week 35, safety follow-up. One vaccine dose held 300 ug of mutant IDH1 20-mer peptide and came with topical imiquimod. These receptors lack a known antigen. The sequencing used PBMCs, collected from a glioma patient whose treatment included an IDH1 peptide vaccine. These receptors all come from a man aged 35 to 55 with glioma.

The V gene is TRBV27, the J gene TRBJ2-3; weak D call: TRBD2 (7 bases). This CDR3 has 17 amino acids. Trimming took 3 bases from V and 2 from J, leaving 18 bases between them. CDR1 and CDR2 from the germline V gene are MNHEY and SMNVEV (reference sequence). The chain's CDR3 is CASSFGGGPINTDTQYF. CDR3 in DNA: TGTGCCAGCAGTTTTGGGGGGGGCCCAATAAACACAGATACGCAGTATTTT.

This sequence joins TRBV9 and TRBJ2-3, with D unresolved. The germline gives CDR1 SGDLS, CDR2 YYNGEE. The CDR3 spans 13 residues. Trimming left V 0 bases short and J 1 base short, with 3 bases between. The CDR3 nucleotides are TGTGCCAGCAGCGTAGTTCGCACAGATACGCAGTATTTT. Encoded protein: CASSVVRTDTQYF.

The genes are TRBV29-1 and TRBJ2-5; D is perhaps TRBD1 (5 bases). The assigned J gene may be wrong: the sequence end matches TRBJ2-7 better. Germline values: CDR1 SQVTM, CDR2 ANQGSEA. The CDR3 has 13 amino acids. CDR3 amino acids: CSVEEARGGEQYF. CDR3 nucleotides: TGCAGCGTTGAAGAGGCTAGGGGCGGCGAGCAGTACTTC.

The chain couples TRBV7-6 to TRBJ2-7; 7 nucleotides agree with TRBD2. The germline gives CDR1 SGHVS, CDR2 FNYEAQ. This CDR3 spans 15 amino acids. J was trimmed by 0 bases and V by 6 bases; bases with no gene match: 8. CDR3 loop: CASRELAISSYEQYF. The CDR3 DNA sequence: TGTGCCAGCAGGGAACTAGCGATCAGCTCCTACGAGCAGTACTTC.

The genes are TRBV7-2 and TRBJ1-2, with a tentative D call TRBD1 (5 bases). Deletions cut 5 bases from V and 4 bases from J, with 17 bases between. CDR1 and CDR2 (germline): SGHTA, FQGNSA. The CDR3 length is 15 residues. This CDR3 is CASSPRDGSRYGYTF. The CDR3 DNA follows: TGTGCCAGCAGCCCGAGGGACGGTTCCCGCTATGGCTACACCTTC.